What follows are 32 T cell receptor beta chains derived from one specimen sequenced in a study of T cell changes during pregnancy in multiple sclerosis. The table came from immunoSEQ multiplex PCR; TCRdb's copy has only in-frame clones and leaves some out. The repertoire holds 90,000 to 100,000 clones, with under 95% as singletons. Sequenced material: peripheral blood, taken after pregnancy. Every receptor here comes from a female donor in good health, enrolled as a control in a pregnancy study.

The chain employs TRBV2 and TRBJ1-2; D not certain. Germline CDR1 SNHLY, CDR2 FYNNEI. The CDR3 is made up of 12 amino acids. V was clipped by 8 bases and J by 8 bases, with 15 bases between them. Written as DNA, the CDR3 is TGTGCCAGCCTGGCCGGAGTGGAGGGCTACACCTTC. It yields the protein CASLAGVEGYTF.

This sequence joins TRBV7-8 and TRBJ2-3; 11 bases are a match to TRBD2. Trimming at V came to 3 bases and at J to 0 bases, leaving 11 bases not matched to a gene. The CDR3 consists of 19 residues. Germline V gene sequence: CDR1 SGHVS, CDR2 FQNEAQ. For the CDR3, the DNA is TGTGCCAGCAGCTTGGTAGTAGCGGGAGGGCGCTCTAGCACAGATACGCAGTATTTT. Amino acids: CASSLVVAGGRSSTDTQYF.

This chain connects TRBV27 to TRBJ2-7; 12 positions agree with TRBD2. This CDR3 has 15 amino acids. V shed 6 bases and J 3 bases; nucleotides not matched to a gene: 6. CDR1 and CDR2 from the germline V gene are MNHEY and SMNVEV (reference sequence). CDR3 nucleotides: TGTGCCAGCAGGGGTGGACTAGCGGGATTCTACGAGCAGTACTTC. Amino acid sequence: CASRGGLAGFYEQYF.

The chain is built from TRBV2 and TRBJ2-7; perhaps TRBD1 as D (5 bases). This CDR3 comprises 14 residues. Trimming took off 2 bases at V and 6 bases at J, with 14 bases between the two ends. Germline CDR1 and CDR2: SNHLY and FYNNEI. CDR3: CASSEIQGGAEQYF. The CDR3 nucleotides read TGTGCCAGCAGTGAAATCCAGGGCGGTGCCGAGCAGTACTTC.

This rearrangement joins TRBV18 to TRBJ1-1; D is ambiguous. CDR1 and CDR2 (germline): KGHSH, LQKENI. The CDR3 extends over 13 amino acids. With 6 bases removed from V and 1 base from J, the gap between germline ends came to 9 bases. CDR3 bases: TGTGCCAGCTCTCTCACATGGAACACTGAAGCTTTCTTT. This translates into CASSLTWNTEAFF.

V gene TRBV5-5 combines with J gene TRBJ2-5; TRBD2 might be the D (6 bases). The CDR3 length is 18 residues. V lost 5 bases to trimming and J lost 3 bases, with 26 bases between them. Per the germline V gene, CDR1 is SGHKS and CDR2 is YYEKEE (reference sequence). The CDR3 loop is CASSPGLLEGTEEETQYF. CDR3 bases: TGTGCCAGCAGTCCAGGGCTTCTGGAGGGGACGGAAGAAGAGACCCAGTACTTC.

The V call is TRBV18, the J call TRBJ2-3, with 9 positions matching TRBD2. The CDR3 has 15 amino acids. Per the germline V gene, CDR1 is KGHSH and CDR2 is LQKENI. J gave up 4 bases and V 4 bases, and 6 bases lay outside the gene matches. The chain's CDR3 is CASSHGASGADTQYF. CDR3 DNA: TGTGCCAGCTCACACGGGGCTAGCGGGGCAGATACGCAGTATTTT.

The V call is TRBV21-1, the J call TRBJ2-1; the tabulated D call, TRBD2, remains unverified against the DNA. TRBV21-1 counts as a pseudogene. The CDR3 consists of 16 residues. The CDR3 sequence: CASSIQSGSTSNEQFF. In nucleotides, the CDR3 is TGTGCCAGCAGCATTCAATCTGGGAGTACCTCAAATGAGCAGTTCTTC.

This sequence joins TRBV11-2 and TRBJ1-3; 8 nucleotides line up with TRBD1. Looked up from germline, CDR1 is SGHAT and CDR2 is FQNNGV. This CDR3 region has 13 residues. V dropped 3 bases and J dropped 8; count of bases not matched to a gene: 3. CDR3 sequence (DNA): TGTGCCAGCAGCTTCGACAGGGGTCACACCATATATTTT. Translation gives CASSFDRGHTIYF. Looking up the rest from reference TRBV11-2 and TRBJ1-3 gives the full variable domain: EAGVAQSPRYKIIEKRQSVAFWCNPISGHATLYWYQQILGQGPKLLIQFQNNGVVDDSQLPKDRFSAERLKGVDSTLKIQPAKLEDSAVYLCASSFDRGHTIYFGEGSWLTVV.

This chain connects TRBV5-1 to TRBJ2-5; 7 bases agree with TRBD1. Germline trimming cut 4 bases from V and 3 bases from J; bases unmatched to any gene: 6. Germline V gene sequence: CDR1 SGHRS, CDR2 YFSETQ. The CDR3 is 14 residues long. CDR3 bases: TGCGCCAGCAGCCCGGGACAGTTAGAAGAGACCCAGTACTTC. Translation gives CASSPGQLEETQYF.

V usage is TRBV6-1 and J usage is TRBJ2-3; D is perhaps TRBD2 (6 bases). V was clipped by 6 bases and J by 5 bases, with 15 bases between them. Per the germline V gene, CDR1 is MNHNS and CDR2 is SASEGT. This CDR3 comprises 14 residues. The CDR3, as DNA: TGTGCCAGCAGCTCGGGAGTAGAAGGAGATACGCAGTATTTT. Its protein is CASSSGVEGDTQYF.

CDR3 amino acids: CASSLSSGGPEAFF. The DNA for the CDR3 is TGTGCCAGCAGTTTATCCTCAGGGGGGCCTGAAGCTTTCTTT. The chain has TRBV27 and TRBJ1-1; the match to TRBD1 covers 7 bases. The J segment lost 6 bases and the V segment lost 0 bases, leaving 4 bases of the junction unmatched. The germline V gene encodes CDR1 MNHEY and CDR2 SMNVEV (reference sequence). The CDR3 spans 14 residues.

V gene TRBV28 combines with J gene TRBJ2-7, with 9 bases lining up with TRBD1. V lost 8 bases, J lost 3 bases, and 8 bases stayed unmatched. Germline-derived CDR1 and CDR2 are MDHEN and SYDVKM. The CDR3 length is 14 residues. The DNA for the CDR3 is TGTGCCAGCGCGGGACAGGGATGGGTCTACGAGCAGTACTTC. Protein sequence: CASAGQGWVYEQYF.

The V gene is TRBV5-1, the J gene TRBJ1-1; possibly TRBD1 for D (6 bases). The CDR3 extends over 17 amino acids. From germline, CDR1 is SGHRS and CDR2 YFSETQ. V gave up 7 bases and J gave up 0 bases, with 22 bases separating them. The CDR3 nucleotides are TGCGCCAGCGGCCCCTCAGGGGCGAGCAACATGAACACTGAAGCTTTCTTT. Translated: CASGPSGASNMNTEAFF.

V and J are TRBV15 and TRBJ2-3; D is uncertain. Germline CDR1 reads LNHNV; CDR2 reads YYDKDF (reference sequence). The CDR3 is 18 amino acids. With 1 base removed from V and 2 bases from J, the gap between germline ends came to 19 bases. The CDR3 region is CATSRVVRPLLNTDTQYF. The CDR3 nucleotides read TGTGCCACCAGCAGAGTGGTCCGCCCATTACTAAACACAGATACGCAGTATTTT. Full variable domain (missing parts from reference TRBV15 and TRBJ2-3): DAMVIQNPRYQVTQFGKPVTLSCSQTLNHNVMYWYQQKSSQAPKLLFHYYDKDFNNEADTPDNFQSRRPNTSFCFLDIRSPGLGDTAMYLCATSRVVRPLLNTDTQYFGPGTRLTVL.

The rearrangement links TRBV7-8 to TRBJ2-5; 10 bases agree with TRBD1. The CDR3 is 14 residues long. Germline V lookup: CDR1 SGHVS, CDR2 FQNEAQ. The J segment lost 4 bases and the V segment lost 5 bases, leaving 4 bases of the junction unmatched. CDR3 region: CASSRQGARETQYF. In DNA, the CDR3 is TGTGCCAGCAGCCGACAGGGGGCGCGAGAGACCCAGTACTTC.

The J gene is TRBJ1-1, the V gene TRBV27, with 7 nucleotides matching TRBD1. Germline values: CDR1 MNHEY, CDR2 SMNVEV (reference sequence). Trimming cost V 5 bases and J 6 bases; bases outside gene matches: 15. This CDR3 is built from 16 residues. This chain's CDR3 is CASSTHRQGPGSEAFF. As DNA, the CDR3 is TGTGCCAGCAGTACCCATAGACAGGGCCCTGGTTCTGAAGCTTTCTTT.

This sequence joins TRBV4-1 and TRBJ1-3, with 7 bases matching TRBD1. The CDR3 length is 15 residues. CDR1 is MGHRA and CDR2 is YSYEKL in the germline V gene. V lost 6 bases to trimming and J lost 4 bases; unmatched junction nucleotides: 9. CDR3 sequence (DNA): TGCGCCAGCAGAGAGACGACAGGGAGAGGAAACACCATATATTTT. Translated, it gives CASRETTGRGNTIYF.

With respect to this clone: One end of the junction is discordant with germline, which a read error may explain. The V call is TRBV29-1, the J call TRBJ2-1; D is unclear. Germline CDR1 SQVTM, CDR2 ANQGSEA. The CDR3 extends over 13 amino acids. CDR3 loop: CSLEQISYNEQFF. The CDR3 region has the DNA TGCAGCCTTGAACAAATTTCCTACAATGAGCAGTTCTTC.

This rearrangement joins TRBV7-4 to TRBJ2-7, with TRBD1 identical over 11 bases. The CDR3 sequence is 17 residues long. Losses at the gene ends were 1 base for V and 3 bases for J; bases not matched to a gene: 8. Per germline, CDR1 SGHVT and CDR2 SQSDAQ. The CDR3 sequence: CASSLVLPGQGGYEQYF. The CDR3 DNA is TGTGCCAGCAGCTTAGTCCTACCGGGACAGGGGGGCTACGAGCAGTACTTC.

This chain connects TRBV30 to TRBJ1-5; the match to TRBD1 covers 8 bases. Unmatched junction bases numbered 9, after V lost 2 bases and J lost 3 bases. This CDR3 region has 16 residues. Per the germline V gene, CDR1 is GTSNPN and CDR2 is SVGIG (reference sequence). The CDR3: CAWSPMTGADNQPQHF. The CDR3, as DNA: TGTGCCTGGAGTCCAATGACAGGGGCCGACAATCAGCCCCAGCATTTT.

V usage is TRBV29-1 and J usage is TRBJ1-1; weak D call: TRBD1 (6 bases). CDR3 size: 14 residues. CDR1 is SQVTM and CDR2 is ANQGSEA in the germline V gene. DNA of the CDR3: TGCAGTATCCATCGAGGGGGAGTGAACACTGAAGCTTTCTTT. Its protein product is CSIHRGGVNTEAFF.

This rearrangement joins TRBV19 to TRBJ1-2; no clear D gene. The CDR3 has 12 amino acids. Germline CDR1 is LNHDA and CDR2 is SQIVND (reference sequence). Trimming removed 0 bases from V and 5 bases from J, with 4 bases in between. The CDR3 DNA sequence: TGTGCCAGTAGTATAGACCTGTATGGCTACACCTTC. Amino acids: CASSIDLYGYTF.

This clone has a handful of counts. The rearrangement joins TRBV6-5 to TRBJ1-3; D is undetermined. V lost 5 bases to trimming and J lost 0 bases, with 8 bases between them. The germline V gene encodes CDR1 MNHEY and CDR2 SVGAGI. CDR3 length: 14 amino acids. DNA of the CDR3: TGTGCCAGCAGTCTCTCCTCCTCTGGAAACACCATATATTTT. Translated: CASSLSSSGNTIYF.

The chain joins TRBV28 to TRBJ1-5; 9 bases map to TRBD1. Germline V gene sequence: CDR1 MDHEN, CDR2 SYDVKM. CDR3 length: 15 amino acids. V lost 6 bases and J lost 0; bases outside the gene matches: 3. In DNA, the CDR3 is TGTGCCAGCAGCCGGACAGGGGATAGCAATCAGCCCCAGCATTTT. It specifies CASSRTGDSNQPQHF.

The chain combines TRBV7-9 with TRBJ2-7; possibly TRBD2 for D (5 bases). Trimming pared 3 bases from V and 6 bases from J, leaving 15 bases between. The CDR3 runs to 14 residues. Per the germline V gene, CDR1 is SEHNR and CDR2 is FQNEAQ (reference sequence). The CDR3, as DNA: TGTGCCAGCAGCTTCTCTAGCCGGATCCTCGAGCAGTACTTC. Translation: CASSFSSRILEQYF.

The CDR3 nucleotides read TGCGCCAGCAGCCACGAAACCGGGACAGGGCGACTGGGGGGAAACACCATATATTTT. Protein product: CASSHETGTGRLGGNTIYF. J is TRBJ1-3 and V is TRBV4-1; 9 nucleotides match TRBD1. The germline CDR1 and CDR2 sequences are MGHRA and YSYEKL. Unmatched junction bases numbered 16, after V lost 3 bases and J lost 4 bases. This CDR3 contains 19 residues.

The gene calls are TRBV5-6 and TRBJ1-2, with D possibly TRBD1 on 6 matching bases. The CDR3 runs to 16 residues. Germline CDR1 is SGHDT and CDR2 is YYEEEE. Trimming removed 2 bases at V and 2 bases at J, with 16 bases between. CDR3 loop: CASSFGLQGLNYGYTF. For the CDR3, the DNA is TGTGCCAGCAGCTTCGGCCTTCAGGGGCTAAACTATGGCTACACCTTC. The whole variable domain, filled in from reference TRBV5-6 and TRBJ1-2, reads DAGVTQSPTHLIKTRGQQVTLRCSPKSGHDTVSWYQQALGQGPQFIFQYYEEEERQRGNFPDRFSGHQFPNYSSELNVNALLLGDSALYLCASSFGLQGLNYGYTFGSGTRLTVV.

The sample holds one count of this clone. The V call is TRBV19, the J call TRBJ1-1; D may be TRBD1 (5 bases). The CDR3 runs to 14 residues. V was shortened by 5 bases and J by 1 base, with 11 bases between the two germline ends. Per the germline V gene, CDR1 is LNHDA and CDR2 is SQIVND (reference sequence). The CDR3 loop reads CASSLPGRNTEAFF. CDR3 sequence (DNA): TGTGCCAGTAGTTTGCCAGGGCGGAACACTGAAGCTTTCTTT.

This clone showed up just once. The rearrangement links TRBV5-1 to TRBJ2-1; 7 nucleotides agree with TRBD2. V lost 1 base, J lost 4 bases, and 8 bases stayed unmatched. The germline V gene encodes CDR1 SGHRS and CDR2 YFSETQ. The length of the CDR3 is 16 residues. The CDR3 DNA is TGCGCCAGCAGCTTGTCGGCGGGAGTAGGGTACAATGAGCAGTTCTTC. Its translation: CASSLSAGVGYNEQFF.

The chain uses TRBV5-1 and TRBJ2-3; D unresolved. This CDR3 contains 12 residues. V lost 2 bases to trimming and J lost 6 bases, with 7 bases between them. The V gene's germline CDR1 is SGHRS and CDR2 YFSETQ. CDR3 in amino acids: CASSFNRDTQYF. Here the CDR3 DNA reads TGCGCCAGCAGCTTCAACCGGGATACGCAGTATTTT.

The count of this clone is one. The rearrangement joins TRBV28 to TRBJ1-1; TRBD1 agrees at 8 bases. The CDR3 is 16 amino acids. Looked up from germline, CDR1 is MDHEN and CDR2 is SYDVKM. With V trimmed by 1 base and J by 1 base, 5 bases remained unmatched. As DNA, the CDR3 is TGTGCCAGCAGTTTATTACGGGGGACAGGGAACACTGAAGCTTTCTTT. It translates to CASSLLRGTGNTEAFF.